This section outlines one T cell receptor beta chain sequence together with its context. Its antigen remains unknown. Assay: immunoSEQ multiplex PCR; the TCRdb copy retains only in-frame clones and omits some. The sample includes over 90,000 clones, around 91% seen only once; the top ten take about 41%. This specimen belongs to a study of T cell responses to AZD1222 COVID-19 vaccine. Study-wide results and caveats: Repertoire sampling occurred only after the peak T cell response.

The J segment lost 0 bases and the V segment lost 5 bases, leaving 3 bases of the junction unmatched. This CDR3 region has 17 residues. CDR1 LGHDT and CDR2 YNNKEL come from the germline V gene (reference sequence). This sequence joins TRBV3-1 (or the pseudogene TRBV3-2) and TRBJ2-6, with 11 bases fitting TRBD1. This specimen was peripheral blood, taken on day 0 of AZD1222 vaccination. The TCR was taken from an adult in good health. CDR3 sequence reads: CASSGTGGSSGANVLTF. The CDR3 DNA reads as TGTGCCAGCAGCGGGACAGGGGGTTCCTCTGGGGCCAACGTCCTGACTTTC.